The source of this T cell receptor beta chain is a study of T cells in Graves' hyperthyroidism and ophthalmopathy. This clonotype was picked up a small number of times. It was RNA transcripts that yielded the amplified TCR beta CDR3 regions. In the first-round RT-PCR of the TCR CDR3, the HTBI primer set was used. A single record per CDR3 protein comes from TCRdb applying MiXCR to the multiplex PCR reads. The sample carries around 620,000 distinct CDR3 sequences, roughly 15% recorded once. The receptor was isolated from a woman aged 25 to 39 with Graves' hyperthyroidism. Sequencing was carried out using blood.

The DNA for the CDR3 is TGCAGTGCTACACCGGACATATATAGCAATCAGCCCCAGCATTTT. Translating it yields CSATPDIYSNQPQHF. The V call is TRBV20-1, the J call TRBJ1-5; D is possibly TRBD1 (5 bases). This CDR3 is built from 15 residues. The ends were cut back, 4 bases at V and 0 bases at J, with 13 bases in the middle. The germline CDR1 and CDR2 sequences are DFQATT and SNEGSKA (reference sequence).